Listed below are T cell receptor beta chains from one sample, sequenced in a study of identical twins. TCRdb passed the 5' RACE reads through MiXCR, listing each CDR3 protein once. The repertoire holds approximately 300,000 distinct CDR3 sequences, with less than 9.5% as singletons. The same sample was also studied in work on yellow fever vaccine responses in identical twins.

The specimen was CD8+ T cells sorted from blood. The receptors originated from a woman younger than 30 in good health. CDR3s include the opening cysteine and the closing phenylalanine or tryptophan. D genes are given only for firm matches. Expanded clones get a size class; other rows say once, few or many, or leave the size out.

V gene	D gene	clone size	J gene	CDR3 DNA	CDR3 protein
TRBV6-2/TRBV6-3	NA	NA	TRBJ2-1	TGTGCCAGCAATCAGGGGCCCACCTACAATGAGCAGTTCTTC	CASNQGPTYNEQFF
TRBV5-1	NA	NA	TRBJ1-6	TGCGCCAGCAGCTTGCTGGAGACGGATTCACCCCTCCACTTT	CASSLLETDSPLHF
TRBV12-3/TRBV12-4	TRBD2	few	TRBJ2-5	TGTGCCAGCAGATACCTAGCGGGAGGCGCAGAGACCCAGTACTTC	CASRYLAGGAETQYF
TRBV4-3	TRBD1	many	TRBJ2-1	TGCGCCAGCAGCCAAGACAGGGGGTCGAATGAGCAGTTCTTC	CASSQDRGSNEQFF
TRBV27	NA	NA	TRBJ2-7	TGTGCCAGCAGTTCGCCGGAAGCGGCCTACGAGCAGTACTTC	CASSSPEAAYEQYF
TRBV10-3	NA	few	TRBJ2-3	TGTGCCATCAGTGAAATGGGGGGCAGTGATACGCAGTATTTT	CAISEMGGSDTQYF
TRBV7-2	TRBD1	few	TRBJ2-1	TGTGCCAGCAGCTACGTGACAGGGGATGAGCAGTTCTTC	CASSYVTGDEQFF
TRBV4-3	NA	many	TRBJ2-3	TGCGCCAGCAGCCAAGATGTGAGCCACACAGATACGCAGTATTTT	CASSQDVSHTDTQYF
TRBV12-3/TRBV12-4	TRBD1	many	TRBJ2-7	TGTGCCAGCAGTCCCGACCGGACAGGCAACGAGCAGTACTTC	CASSPDRTGNEQYF
TRBV10-2	TRBD2	many	TRBJ2-7	TGCGCCAGCGCGGGACTAGCCGTAGCCGAGCAGTACTTC	CASAGLAVAEQYF
TRBV6-5	NA	many	TRBJ1-4	TGTGCCAGCAGTTACAGGCTAACTAATGAAAAACTGTTTTTT	CASSYRLTNEKLFF
TRBV27	TRBD1	many	TRBJ2-7	TGTGCCAGCGCCTGGGGGACAGCTGTCTCCTACGAGCAGTACTTC	CASAWGTAVSYEQYF
TRBV30	NA	few	TRBJ2-3	TGTGCCTGGAGTTCGGCGGGGGCCAGCACAGATACGCAGTATTTT	CAWSSAGASTDTQYF
TRBV7-9	TRBD1	few	TRBJ2-5	TGTGCCAGCCGTGGACAGGACAAACCACAAGAGACCCAGTACTTC	CASRGQDKPQETQYF
TRBV24-1	NA	few	TRBJ2-1	TGTGCCACCAGTGATTGGACCGGGCCTTACAATGAGCAGTTCTTC	CATSDWTGPYNEQFF